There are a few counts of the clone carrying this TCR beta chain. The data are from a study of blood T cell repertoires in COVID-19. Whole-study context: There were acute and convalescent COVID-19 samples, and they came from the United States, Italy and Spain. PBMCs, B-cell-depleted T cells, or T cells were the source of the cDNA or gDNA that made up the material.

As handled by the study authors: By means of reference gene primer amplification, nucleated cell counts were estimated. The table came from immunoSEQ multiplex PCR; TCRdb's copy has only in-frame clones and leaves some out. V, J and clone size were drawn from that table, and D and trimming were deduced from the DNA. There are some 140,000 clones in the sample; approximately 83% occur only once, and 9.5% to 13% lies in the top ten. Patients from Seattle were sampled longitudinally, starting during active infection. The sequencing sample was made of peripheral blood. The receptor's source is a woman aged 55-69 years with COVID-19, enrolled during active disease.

CDR3 DNA: TGCAGCGTTGCCCCCTACCGGGACAGCGCTACCTATGGCTACACCTTC. This sequence encodes CSVAPYRDSATYGYTF. V usage is TRBV29-1 and J usage is TRBJ1-2, with TRBD1 matching over 7 bases. CDR1 and CDR2 (germline): SQVTM, ANQGSEA. J lost 4 bases, V lost 4 bases, and 15 bases had no gene match. CDR3 length: 16 residues.